This TCR beta chain was identified during a study of OX40 agonist ivuxolimab in advanced cancers. Study-level background: In this trial design, patients received ivuxolimab intravenously at 0.01 to 10 mg/kg every 2 weeks. A history of anti-PD-1, anti-PD-L1 or anti-CTLA-4 therapy was acceptable, and 40% to 45% had some. A diagnosis of hepatocellular carcinoma, melanoma, renal cell or head and neck cancer was present in dose-escalation patients. Study-level findings and limits: Patients with a partial response at 0.1-3.0 mg/kg had among the lowest clonal expansion.

Only in-frame clones appear in the TCRdb table, and some are missing; sequencing was by immunoSEQ multiplex PCR. Here the sample spans about 65,000 clones, about 90% being singletons. This clone came up a few times. Its antigen remains unknown. There are 13 residues in the CDR3. With 3 bases removed from V and 0 bases from J, the gap between germline ends came to 6 bases. Germline CDR1 SGDLS, CDR2 YYNGEE. The TCR was taken from an adult with an advanced solid tumor such as melanoma, head and neck, liver or kidney cancer. The V and J genes are TRBV9 and TRBJ1-1; D remains ambiguous. Specimen: CD4+ or CD8+ T cells sorted from blood, collected in a trial of the OX40 agonist ivuxolimab. In DNA, the CDR3 is TGTGCCAGCAGCGCCCAGATGAACACTGAAGCTTTCTTT. It translates to CASSAQMNTEAFF.